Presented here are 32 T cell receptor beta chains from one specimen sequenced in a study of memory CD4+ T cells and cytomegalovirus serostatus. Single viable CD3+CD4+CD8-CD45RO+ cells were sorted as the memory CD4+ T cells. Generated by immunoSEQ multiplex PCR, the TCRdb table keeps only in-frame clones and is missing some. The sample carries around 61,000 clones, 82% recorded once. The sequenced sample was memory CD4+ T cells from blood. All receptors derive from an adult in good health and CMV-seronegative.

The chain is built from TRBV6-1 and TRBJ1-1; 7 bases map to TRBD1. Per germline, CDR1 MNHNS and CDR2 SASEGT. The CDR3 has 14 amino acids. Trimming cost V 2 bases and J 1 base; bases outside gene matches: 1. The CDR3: CASSETGANTEAFF. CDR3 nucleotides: TGTGCCAGCAGTGAAACAGGGGCGAACACTGAAGCTTTCTTT.

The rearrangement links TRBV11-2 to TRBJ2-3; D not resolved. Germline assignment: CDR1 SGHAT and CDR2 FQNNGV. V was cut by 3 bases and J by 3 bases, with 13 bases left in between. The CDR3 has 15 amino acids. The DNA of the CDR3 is TGTGCCAGCAGCTTTTCTGCGGCCGCGACAGATACGCAGTATTTT. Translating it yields CASSFSAAATDTQYF.

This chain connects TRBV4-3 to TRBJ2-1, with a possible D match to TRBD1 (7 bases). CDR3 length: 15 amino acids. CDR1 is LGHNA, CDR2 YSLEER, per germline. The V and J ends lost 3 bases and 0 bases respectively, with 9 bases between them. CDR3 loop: CASSQQGGSYNEQFF. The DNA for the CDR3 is TGCGCCAGCAGCCAGCAGGGGGGCTCCTACAATGAGCAGTTCTTC.

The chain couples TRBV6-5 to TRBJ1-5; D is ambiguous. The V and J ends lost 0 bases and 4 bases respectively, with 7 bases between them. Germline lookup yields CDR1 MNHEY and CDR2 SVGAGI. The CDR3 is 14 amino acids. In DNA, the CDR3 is TGTGCCAGCAGTTACTCCTCTTGGAATCAGCCCCAGCATTTT. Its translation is CASSYSSWNQPQHF.

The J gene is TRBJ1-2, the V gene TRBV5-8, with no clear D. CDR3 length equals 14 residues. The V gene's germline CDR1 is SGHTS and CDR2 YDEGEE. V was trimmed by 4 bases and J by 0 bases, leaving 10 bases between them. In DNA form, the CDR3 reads TGTGCCAGCAGCCTCATCATCACTAACTATGGCTACACCTTC. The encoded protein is CASSLIITNYGYTF. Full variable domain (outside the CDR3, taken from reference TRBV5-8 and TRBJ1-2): EAGVTQSPTHLIKTRGQQATLRCSPISGHTSVYWYQQALGLGLQFLLWYDEGEERNRGNFPPRFSGRQFPNYSSELNVNALELEDSALYLCASSLIITNYGYTFGSGTRLTVV.

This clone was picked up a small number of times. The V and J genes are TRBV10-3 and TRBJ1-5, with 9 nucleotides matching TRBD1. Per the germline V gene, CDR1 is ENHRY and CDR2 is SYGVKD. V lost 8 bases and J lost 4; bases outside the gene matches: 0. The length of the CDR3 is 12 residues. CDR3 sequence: CAIGTGNQPQHF. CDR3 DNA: TGTGCCATCGGGACAGGGAATCAGCCCCAGCATTTT.

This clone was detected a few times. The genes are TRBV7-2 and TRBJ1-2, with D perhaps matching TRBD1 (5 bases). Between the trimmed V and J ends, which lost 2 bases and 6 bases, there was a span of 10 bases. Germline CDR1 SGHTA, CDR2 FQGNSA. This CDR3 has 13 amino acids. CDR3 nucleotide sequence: TGTGCCAGCAGCTTACGGGGGGTAAATGGCTACACCTTC. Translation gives CASSLRGVNGYTF.

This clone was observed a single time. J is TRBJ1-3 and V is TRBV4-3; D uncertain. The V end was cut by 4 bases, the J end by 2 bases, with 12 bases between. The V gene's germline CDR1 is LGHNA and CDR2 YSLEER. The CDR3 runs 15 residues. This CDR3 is CASSRSVEAGNTIYF. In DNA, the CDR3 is TGCGCCAGCAGCCGATCCGTTGAAGCTGGAAACACCATATATTTT.

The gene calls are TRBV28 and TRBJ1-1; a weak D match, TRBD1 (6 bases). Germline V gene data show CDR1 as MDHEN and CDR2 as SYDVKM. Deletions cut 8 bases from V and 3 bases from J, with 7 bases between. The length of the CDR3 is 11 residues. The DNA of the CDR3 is TGTGCCAGCGGGGGCTACACTGAAGCTTTCTTT. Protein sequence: CASGGYTEAFF.

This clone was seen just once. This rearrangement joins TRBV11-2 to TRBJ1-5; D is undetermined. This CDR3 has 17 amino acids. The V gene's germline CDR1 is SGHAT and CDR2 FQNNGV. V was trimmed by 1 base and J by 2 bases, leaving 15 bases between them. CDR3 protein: CASSLVLAARGNQPQHF. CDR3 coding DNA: TGTGCCAGCAGCTTAGTACTGGCGGCCCGGGGCAATCAGCCCCAGCATTTT. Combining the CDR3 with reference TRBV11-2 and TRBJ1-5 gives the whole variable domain EAGVAQSPRYKIIEKRQSVAFWCNPISGHATLYWYQQILGQGPKLLIQFQNNGVVDDSQLPKDRFSAERLKGVDSTLKIQPAKLEDSAVYLCASSLVLAARGNQPQHFGDGTRLSIL.

DNA of the CDR3: TGTGCCAGCAGTGAGAGAACCGGGGCTTTCTTT. Residues: CASSERTGAFF. This chain uses TRBV2 with TRBJ1-1, with D hard to call. CDR1 and CDR2 (germline): SNHLY, FYNNEI. This CDR3 has 11 residues. V was clipped by 3 bases and J by 11 bases, with 10 bases between them.

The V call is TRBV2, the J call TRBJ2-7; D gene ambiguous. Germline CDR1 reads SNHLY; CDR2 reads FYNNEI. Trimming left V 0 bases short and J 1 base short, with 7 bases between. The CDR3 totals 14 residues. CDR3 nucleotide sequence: TGTGCCAGCAGTGAAGCGTTGGGGTCCTACGAGCAGTACTTC. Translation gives CASSEALGSYEQYF.

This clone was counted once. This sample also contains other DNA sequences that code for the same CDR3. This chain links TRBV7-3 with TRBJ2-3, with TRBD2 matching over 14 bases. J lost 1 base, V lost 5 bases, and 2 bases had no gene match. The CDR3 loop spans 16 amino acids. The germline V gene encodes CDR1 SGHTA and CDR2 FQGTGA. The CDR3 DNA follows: TGTGCCAGCAGCCTGGGACTAGCGGGGGGCACAGATACGCAGTATTTT. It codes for CASSLGLAGGTDTQYF.

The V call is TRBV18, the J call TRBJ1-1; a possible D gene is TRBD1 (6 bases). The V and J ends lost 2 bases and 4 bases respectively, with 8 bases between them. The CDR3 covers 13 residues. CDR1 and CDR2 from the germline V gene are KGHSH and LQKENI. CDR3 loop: CASSPSGVTEAFF. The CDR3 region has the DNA TGTGCCAGCTCACCATCAGGGGTCACTGAAGCTTTCTTT.

This CDR3 reads CASTPMRGNTGELFF. DNA for the CDR3: TGTGCCAGTACGCCCATGCGGGGTAACACCGGGGAGCTGTTTTTT. The genes are TRBV19 and TRBJ2-2; TRBD2 is a possible D gene (6 bases). The CDR3 loop spans 15 amino acids. V was clipped by 7 bases and J by 2 bases, with 14 bases between them. Germline CDR1 LNHDA, CDR2 SQIVND (reference sequence).

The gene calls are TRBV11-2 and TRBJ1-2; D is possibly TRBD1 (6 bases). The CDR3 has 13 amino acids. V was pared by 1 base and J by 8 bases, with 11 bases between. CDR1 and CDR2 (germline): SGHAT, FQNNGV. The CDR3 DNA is TGTGCCAGCAGCTTAGGGGGGGCCGGCGGCTACACCTTC. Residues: CASSLGGAGGYTF.

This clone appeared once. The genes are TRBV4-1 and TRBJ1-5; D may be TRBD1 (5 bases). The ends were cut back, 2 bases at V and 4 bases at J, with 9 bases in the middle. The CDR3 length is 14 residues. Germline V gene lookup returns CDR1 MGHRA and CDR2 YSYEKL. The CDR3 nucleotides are TGCGCCAGCAGCCAACTCGGGGGAAATCAGCCCCAGCATTTT. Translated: CASSQLGGNQPQHF.

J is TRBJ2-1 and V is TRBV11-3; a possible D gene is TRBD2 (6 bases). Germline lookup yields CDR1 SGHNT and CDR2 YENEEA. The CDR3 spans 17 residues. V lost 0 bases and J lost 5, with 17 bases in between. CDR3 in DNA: TGTGCCAGCAGCTTAGATAAGGGAGCGGGTCTTAACAATGAGCAGTTCTTC. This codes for CASSLDKGAGLNNEQFF.

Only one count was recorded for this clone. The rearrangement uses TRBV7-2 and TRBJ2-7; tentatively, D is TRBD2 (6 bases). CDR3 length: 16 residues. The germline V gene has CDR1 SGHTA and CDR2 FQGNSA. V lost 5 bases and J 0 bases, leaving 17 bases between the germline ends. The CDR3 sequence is CASSKRGLSSSYEQYF. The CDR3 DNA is TGTGCCAGCAGCAAACGGGGACTTAGCAGCTCCTACGAGCAGTACTTC.

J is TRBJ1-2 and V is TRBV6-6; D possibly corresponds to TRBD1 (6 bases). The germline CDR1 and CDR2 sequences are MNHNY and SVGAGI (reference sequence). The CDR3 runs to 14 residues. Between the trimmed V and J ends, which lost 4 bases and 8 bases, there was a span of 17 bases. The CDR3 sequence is CASSLNGLGGGYTF. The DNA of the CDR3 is TGTGCCAGCAGTTTAAACGGACTAGGGGGAGGCTACACCTTC.

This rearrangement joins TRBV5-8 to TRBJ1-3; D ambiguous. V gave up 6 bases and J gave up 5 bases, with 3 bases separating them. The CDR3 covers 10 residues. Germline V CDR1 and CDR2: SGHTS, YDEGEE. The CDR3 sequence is CASTRNTIYF. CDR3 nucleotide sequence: TGTGCCAGCACCCGAAACACCATATATTTT.

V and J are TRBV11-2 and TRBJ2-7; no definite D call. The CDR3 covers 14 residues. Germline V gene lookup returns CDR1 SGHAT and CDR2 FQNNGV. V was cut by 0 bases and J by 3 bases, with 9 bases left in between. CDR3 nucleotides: TGTGCCAGCAGCTTAGAAGCGTGGAGCTACGAGCAGTACTTC. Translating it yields CASSLEAWSYEQYF. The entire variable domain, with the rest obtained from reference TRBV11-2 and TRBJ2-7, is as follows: EAGVAQSPRYKIIEKRQSVAFWCNPISGHATLYWYQQILGQGPKLLIQFQNNGVVDDSQLPKDRFSAERLKGVDSTLKIQPAKLEDSAVYLCASSLEAWSYEQYFGPGTRLTVT.

CDR3 sequence: CASSHRQGAPPYEQYF. The CDR3 nucleotides are TGCGCCAGCAGCCACAGACAGGGGGCGCCCCCCTACGAGCAGTACTTC. The chain uses TRBV10-2 and TRBJ2-7; TRBD1 agrees at 10 bases. This CDR3 contains 16 residues. Germline V gene sequence: CDR1 WSHSY, CDR2 SAAADI. The V gene end was trimmed by 6 bases and the J gene end by 2 bases; junction bases not matched to a gene: 10.

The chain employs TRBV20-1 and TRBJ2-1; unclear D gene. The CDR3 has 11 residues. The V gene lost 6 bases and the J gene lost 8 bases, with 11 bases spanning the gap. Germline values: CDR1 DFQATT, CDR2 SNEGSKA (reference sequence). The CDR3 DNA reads TGCAGTGCCTTTCTTCTTGATGAGCAGTTCTTC. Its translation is CSAFLLDEQFF.

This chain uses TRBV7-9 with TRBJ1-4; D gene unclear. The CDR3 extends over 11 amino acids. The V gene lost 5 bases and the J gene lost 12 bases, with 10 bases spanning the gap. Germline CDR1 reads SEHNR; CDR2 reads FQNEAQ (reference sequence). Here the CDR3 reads CASSGHVELFF. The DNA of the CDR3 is TGTGCCAGCAGCGGCCACGTGGAACTGTTTTTT.

This CDR3 is CASSRGRELFF. In DNA form, the CDR3 reads TGTGCCAGCAGTAGGGGCCGGGAGCTGTTTTTT. The chain uses TRBV6-5 and TRBJ2-2, with D possibly being TRBD1 (5 bases). Germline loops: CDR1 MNHEY, CDR2 SVGAGI. Trimming left V 5 bases short and J 9 bases short, with 7 bases between. The CDR3 has 11 amino acids.

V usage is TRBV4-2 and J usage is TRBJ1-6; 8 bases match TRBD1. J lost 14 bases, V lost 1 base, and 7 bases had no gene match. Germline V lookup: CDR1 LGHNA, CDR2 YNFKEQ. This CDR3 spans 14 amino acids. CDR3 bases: TGTGCCAGCAGCCAAGTGGGACAGGCTAAGGCCCTCCACTTT. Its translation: CASSQVGQAKALHF.

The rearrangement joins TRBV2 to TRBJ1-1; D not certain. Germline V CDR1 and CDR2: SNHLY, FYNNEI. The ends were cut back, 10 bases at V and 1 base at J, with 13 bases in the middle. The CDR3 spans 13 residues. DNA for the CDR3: TGTGCCACCCTTGGGTCAGCGAACACTGAAGCTTTCTTT. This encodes CATLGSANTEAFF.

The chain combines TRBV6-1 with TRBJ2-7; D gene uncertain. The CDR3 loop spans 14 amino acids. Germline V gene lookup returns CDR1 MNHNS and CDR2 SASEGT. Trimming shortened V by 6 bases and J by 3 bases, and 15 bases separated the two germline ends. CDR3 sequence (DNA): TGTGCCAGCAGGTCCCTCCAGGCGAACTACGAGCAGTACTTC. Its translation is CASRSLQANYEQYF.

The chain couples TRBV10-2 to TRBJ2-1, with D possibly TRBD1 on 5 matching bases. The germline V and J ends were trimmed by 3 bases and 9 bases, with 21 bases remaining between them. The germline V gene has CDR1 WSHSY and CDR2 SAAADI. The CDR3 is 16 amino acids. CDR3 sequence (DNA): TGCGCCAGCAGTGAAGGGGTAGGCTTACTCCGTGGTGAGCAGTTCTTC. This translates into CASSEGVGLLRGEQFF.

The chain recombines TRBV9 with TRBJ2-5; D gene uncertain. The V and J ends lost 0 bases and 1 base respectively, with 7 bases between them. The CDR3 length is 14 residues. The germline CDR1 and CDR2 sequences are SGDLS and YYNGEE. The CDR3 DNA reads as TGTGCCAGCAGCGTAGGATGGACCCAAGAGACCCAGTACTTC. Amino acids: CASSVGWTQETQYF.

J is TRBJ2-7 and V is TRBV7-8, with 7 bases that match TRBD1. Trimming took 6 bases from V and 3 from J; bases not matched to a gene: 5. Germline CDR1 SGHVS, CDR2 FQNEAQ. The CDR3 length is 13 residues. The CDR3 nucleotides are TGTGCCAGCAGTTCGACAGGGCTCTACGAGCAGTACTTC. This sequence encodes CASSSTGLYEQYF.